One and the same sample provided the 29 T cell receptor beta chains below, sequenced in a study of T cell repertoires in aging, cancer and after chemotherapy. Multiplex touch-down PCR with TRB-A/B primers amplified rearranged V-D-J TRB sequences. TCRdb reanalysed the multiplex PCR reads using MiXCR and keeps one entry per CDR3 protein. The sample holds around 13,000 distinct CDR3 sequences, approximately 22% seen once. TCR beta rearrangements were amplified from peripheral blood genomic DNA. The source material was blood. The source of these receptors is a human donor in good health.

For this clonotype: Given a much more abundant clone one base away, this may be a read error. The chain uses TRBV20-1 and TRBJ2-7; D may be TRBD1 (5 bases). The V end lost 4 bases, the J end lost 1 base, and 11 bases lay between the germline ends. From germline, CDR1 is DFQATT and CDR2 SNEGSKA (reference sequence). This CDR3 contains 13 residues. The CDR3 spells CSATPKGSYEQYF. The CDR3 DNA reads TGCAGTGCTACCCCGAAGGGGTCCTACGAGCAGTACTTC.

This clonotype is judged medium-sized. The chain recombines TRBV30 with TRBJ1-2, with a tentative D call TRBD1 (6 bases). The V and J ends lost 8 bases and 7 bases respectively, with 14 bases between them. CDR3 size: 11 residues. Germline V gives CDR1 GTSNPN, CDR2 SVGIG (reference sequence). The CDR3 DNA is TGTGCCACCTCGGAGGGGGTTGGCTACACCTTC. Its translation is CATSEGVGYTF.

There are many counts of this clonotype. V gene TRBV15 combines with J gene TRBJ2-2; D may be TRBD2 (5 bases). The CDR3 has 15 amino acids. Germline lookup yields CDR1 LNHNV and CDR2 YYDKDF (reference sequence). V shed 3 bases and J shed 3 bases, with 11 bases lying between them. The CDR3 reads CATSRAGRDTGELFF. The CDR3 DNA follows: TGTGCCACCAGCAGGGCGGGTAGGGACACCGGGGAGCTGTTTTTT. Full variable domain (missing parts from reference TRBV15 and TRBJ2-2): DAMVIQNPRYQVTQFGKPVTLSCSQTLNHNVMYWYQQKSSQAPKLLFHYYDKDFNNEADTPDNFQSRRPNTSFCFLDIRSPGLGDTAMYLCATSRAGRDTGELFFGEGSRLTVL.

With respect to this clonotype: A junction end diverges from the germline sequence, so it may reflect a read error. CDR3 residues: CASSLEQPTDTQYF. The DNA for the CDR3 is TGCGCCAGCAGCTTGGAGCAGCCCACAGATACGCAGTATTTT. The chain is built from TRBV5-6 and TRBJ2-3; D is unclear. CDR3 size: 14 residues. Germline CDR1 SGHDT, CDR2 YYEEEE.

This clonotype has a handful of counts. The V and J genes are TRBV20-1 and TRBJ1-5; 7 bases align to TRBD1. Germline CDR1 is DFQATT and CDR2 is SNEGSKA (reference sequence). J lost 2 bases, V lost 5 bases, and 6 bases had no gene match. The CDR3 has 14 amino acids. The CDR3 DNA reads TGCAGTGCTGCTCAGGGGGGTGGCAATCAGCCCCAGCATTTT. Protein: CSAAQGGGNQPQHF.

CDR3 residues: CASSTDRTYEQYF. The CDR3 nucleotides are TGTGCCAGCAGTACCGACAGAACCTACGAGCAGTACTTC. J is TRBJ2-7 and V is TRBV2, with D maybe TRBD1 (5 bases). Trimming cost V 5 bases and J 2 bases, with 10 bases left between them. The CDR3 spans 13 residues. CDR1 and CDR2 (germline): SNHLY, FYNNEI. The full variable domain, completed using reference TRBV2 and TRBJ2-7, is EPEVTQTPSHQVTQMGQEVILRCVPISNHLYFYWYRQILGQKVEFLVSFYNNEISEKSEIFDDQFSVERPDGSNFTLKIRSTKLEDSAMYFCASSTDRTYEQYFGPGTRLTVT.

V and J are TRBV5-1 and TRBJ1-3, with no clear D. Germline V lookup: CDR1 SGHRS, CDR2 YFSETQ. The germline V and J ends were trimmed by 4 bases and 0 bases, with 11 bases remaining between them. CDR3 length equals 15 residues. The CDR3 is CASSPGSGSGNTIYF. The CDR3 nucleotides are TGCGCCAGCAGCCCCGGGTCCGGCTCTGGAAACACCATATATTTT.

This clonotype was seen only a few times. The J gene is TRBJ1-2, the V gene TRBV4-2; D possibly corresponds to TRBD1 (6 bases). Germline V CDR1 and CDR2: LGHNA, YNFKEQ. The CDR3 is 15 residues long. Trimming cost V 0 bases and J 7 bases, with 15 bases left between them. For the CDR3, the DNA is TGTGCCAGCAGCCAAGATATTTGGGGGCAATTTGGCTACACCTTC. Translated, it gives CASSQDIWGQFGYTF.

This clonotype was seen a handful of times. The chain recombines TRBV7-9 with TRBJ1-4, with D possibly matching TRBD1 (5 bases). Germline assignment: CDR1 SEHNR and CDR2 FQNEAQ (reference sequence). The CDR3 loop spans 15 amino acids. V lost 1 base, J lost 2 bases, and 8 bases lay in between. This CDR3 reads CASSLVKGTNEKLFF. DNA of the CDR3: TGTGCCAGCAGCTTAGTTAAGGGGACTAATGAAAAACTGTTTTTT.

About this clonotype: A much larger clone lies one base from this, so it may be a read error. The rearrangement uses TRBV19 and TRBJ1-1, with unresolved D. Between the trimmed V and J ends, which lost 2 bases and 6 bases, there was a span of 10 bases. The CDR3 covers 13 residues. Germline V CDR1 and CDR2: LNHDA, SQIVND (reference sequence). The CDR3 is CASSIWVWSEAFF. The CDR3 nucleotides read TGTGCCAGTAGTATATGGGTCTGGTCTGAAGCTTTCTTT.

This clonotype was observed a handful of times. This sequence joins TRBV6-6 and TRBJ2-5, with D maybe TRBD1 (5 bases). V lost 3 bases and J lost 5, with 13 bases in between. The length of the CDR3 is 14 residues. Germline V CDR1 and CDR2: MNHNY, SVGAGI (reference sequence). The CDR3 spells CASSYIQVGETQYF. In DNA, the CDR3 is TGTGCCAGCAGTTATATACAGGTTGGGGAGACCCAGTACTTC.

The chain employs TRBV5-4 and TRBJ2-3, with unresolved D. The germline V gene has CDR1 SGHNT and CDR2 YYREEE (reference sequence). Trimming left V 2 bases short and J 5 bases short, with 12 bases between. The CDR3 runs 14 residues. The CDR3 reads CASSFSKGGDTQYF. CDR3 in DNA: TGTGCCAGCAGCTTCAGTAAAGGCGGAGATACGCAGTATTTT.

By proportion, this clonotype is medium-sized. This chain links TRBV7-6 with TRBJ1-1, with D perhaps matching TRBD1 (6 bases). Germline loops: CDR1 SGHVS, CDR2 FNYEAQ. Trimming removed 10 bases from V and 7 bases from J, with 13 bases in between. This CDR3 has 11 amino acids. CDR3 sequence reads: CATFLRGEAFF. CDR3 nucleotide sequence: TGTGCCACCTTCCTCAGGGGTGAAGCTTTCTTT.

This clonotype was counted many times. The chain joins TRBV12-3 or TRBV12-4 to TRBJ2-1; D unresolved. This CDR3 has 11 amino acids. V lost 6 bases and J 9 bases, leaving 9 bases between the germline ends. CDR3 in DNA: TGTGCCAGCAGCTTGTTGGTTGAGCAGTTCTTC. It is translated as CASSLLVEQFF.

This clonotype rates as medium-sized. The rearrangement joins TRBV19 to TRBJ1-1; D is ambiguous. The CDR3 has 12 amino acids. Germline CDR1 reads LNHDA; CDR2 reads SQIVND (reference sequence). V lost 10 bases and J lost 1, with 10 bases in between. CDR3 in DNA: TGTGCCACTCGTAACAGGAACACTGAAGCTTTCTTT. Translation: CATRNRNTEAFF.

This CDR3 is CASSLIRDQPQHF. Written as DNA, the CDR3 is TGTGCCAGCAGCTTAATAAGGGATCAGCCCCAGCATTTT. The chain uses TRBV7-2 and TRBJ1-5, with unresolved D. The CDR3 totals 13 residues. The V end was cut by 2 bases, the J end by 5 bases, with 7 bases between. Germline V gives CDR1 SGHTA, CDR2 FQGNSA. The full variable domain, its missing parts supplied by reference TRBV7-2 and TRBJ1-5, is GAGVSQSPSNKVTEKGKDVELRCDPISGHTALYWYRQSLGQGLEFLIYFQGNSAPDKSGLPSDRFSAERTGGSVSTLTIQRTQQEDSAVYLCASSLIRDQPQHFGDGTRLSIL.

This clonotype occurred many times. The chain joins TRBV5-1 to TRBJ1-3; no definite D call. Germline V gene data show CDR1 as SGHRS and CDR2 as YFSETQ. With 1 base removed from V and 0 bases from J, the gap between germline ends came to 8 bases. This CDR3 region has 15 residues. CDR3 nucleotides: TGCGCCAGCAGCTTGACCGGGAACTCTGGAAACACCATATATTTT. Translating gives CASSLTGNSGNTIYF. Based on the CDR3 plus reference TRBV5-1 and TRBJ1-3, the full variable domain is KAGVTQTPRYLIKTRGQQVTLSCSPISGHRSVSWYQQTPGQGLQFLFEYFSETQRNKGNFPGRFSGRQFSNSRSEMNVSTLELGDSALYLCASSLTGNSGNTIYFGEGSWLTVV.

The table lists this clonotype with a few counts. This sequence joins TRBV5-6 and TRBJ2-2, with D hard to call. The V gene's germline CDR1 is SGHDT and CDR2 YYEEEE. V was clipped by 5 bases and J by 3 bases, with 11 bases between them. This CDR3 spans 14 amino acids. CDR3: CASSLQYYTGELFF. CDR3 coding DNA: TGTGCCAGCAGTTTACAGTACTACACCGGGGAGCTGTTTTTT.

The chain couples TRBV7-2 to TRBJ2-7, with D hard to call. The CDR3 runs 16 residues. Germline CDR1 SGHTA, CDR2 FQGNSA. Trimming cost V 1 base and J 3 bases, with 16 bases left between them. The CDR3 spells CASSLEHGRVDYEQYF. CDR3 bases: TGTGCCAGCAGCTTAGAACATGGTAGGGTGGACTACGAGCAGTACTTC.

V gene TRBV6-5 combines with J gene TRBJ2-7; D possibly uses TRBD1 or TRBD2 (5 bases each). The CDR3 is made up of 15 amino acids. V was cut by 7 bases and J by 5 bases, with 21 bases left in between. Germline values: CDR1 MNHEY, CDR2 SVGAGI. CDR3 sequence (DNA): TGTGCCAGCACCCAAGGGACCTCCGAAGTCCACGAGCAGTACTTC. Translation gives CASTQGTSEVHEQYF.

The chain combines TRBV12-3 or TRBV12-4 with TRBJ2-1; 13 bases line up with TRBD2. V trimming: 6 bases; J trimming: 15 bases; junction bases outside the gene matches: 8. The CDR3 spans 13 residues. CDR3 residues: CASRWTSGGRPFF. In nucleotides, the CDR3 is TGTGCCAGCAGATGGACTAGCGGGGGCCGTCCGTTCTTC.

This clonotype has a count of ten or more. At one end, the junction sequence differs from germline, possibly due to a read error. The chain recombines TRBV6-5 with TRBJ1-1; 7 nucleotides agree with TRBD1. CDR3 length equals 17 residues. In germline, CDR1 is MNHEY, CDR2 SVGAGI. The CDR3 DNA follows: TGTGCCAGCAGTTACTCGAAACAGGGGATGATGAAGACTGAAGCTTTCTTT. Translation: CASSYSKQGMMKTEAFF.

This clonotype has a count of ten or more. The chain recombines TRBV10-3 with TRBJ2-3, with 8 bases fitting TRBD2. Germline CDR1 reads ENHRY; CDR2 reads SYGVKD. The CDR3 has 16 residues. V lost 10 bases, J lost 0 bases, and 12 bases stayed unmatched. The CDR3 loop is CATGGTSPPSTDTQYF. CDR3 nucleotides: TGTGCCACGGGAGGGACTTCCCCTCCTAGCACAGATACGCAGTATTTT.

This clonotype was observed a handful of times. The gene calls are TRBV15 and TRBJ1-1; TRBD1 matches at 9 bases. The CDR3 consists of 16 residues. Germline values: CDR1 LNHNV, CDR2 YYDKDF (reference sequence). The V segment lost 5 bases and the J segment 0 bases; nucleotides outside the gene matches: 7. CDR3 sequence reads: CATSFDRGFMNTEAFF. The CDR3 bases are TGTGCCACCAGCTTCGACAGGGGGTTCATGAACACTGAAGCTTTCTTT.

Remarks on this clonotype: At one boundary the junction diverges from the germline segment, which might be a read error. This chain links TRBV6-5 with TRBJ2-3, with 9 positions matching TRBD1. Per the germline V gene, CDR1 is MNHEY and CDR2 is SVGAGI. This CDR3 has 16 amino acids. DNA of the CDR3: TGTGCCAGCAGTGACTCGGACAGGGGCATCCCAGATACGCAGTATTTT. This gives the protein CASSDSDRGIPDTQYF.

This clonotype qualifies as medium-sized (0.01 to 0.1%). V usage is TRBV19 and J usage is TRBJ2-1; 11 bases are shared with TRBD1. CDR1 is LNHDA and CDR2 is SQIVND in the germline V gene (reference sequence). V gave up 7 bases and J gave up 3 bases; unmatched junction bases: 5. There are 15 residues in the CDR3. Here the CDR3 reads CASTTGTGGYNEQFF. The CDR3 coding sequence is TGTGCCAGTACCACCGGGACAGGGGGCTACAATGAGCAGTTCTTC.

This clonotype appeared a few times. The chain joins TRBV5-1 to TRBJ1-2; tentative D call: TRBD1 (5 bases). Germline CDR1 and CDR2: SGHRS and YFSETQ. The CDR3 runs to 15 residues. Trimming pared 1 base from V and 7 bases from J, leaving 17 bases between. The CDR3, as DNA: TGCGCCAGCAGCTTGAAGGTTCAAGGGGCAAGTGGCTACACCTTC. Protein: CASSLKVQGASGYTF.

This clonotype was detected a few times. The rearrangement uses TRBV7-2 and TRBJ1-1; no firm D call. The CDR3 covers 17 residues. Germline CDR1 is SGHTA and CDR2 is FQGNSA. Deletions cut 5 bases from V and 4 bases from J, with 23 bases between. The CDR3 protein is CASSPSKVADRGTEAFF. The CDR3, as DNA: TGTGCCAGCAGCCCCTCAAAAGTCGCAGATAGAGGCACTGAAGCTTTCTTT.

This clonotype qualifies as medium-sized. CDR3 protein: CASSIVPGGNEQFF. The CDR3 DNA follows: TGTGCCAGTAGTATCGTCCCAGGGGGCAATGAGCAGTTCTTC. This sequence joins TRBV19 and TRBJ2-1; TRBD1 matches at 7 bases. CDR1 and CDR2 (germline): LNHDA, SQIVND (reference sequence). V trimming: 3 bases; J trimming: 6 bases; junction bases outside the gene matches: 5. The CDR3 has 14 amino acids. Together with reference TRBV19 and TRBJ2-1, the CDR3 gives the full variable domain: DGGITQSPKYLFRKEGQNVTLSCEQNLNHDAMYWYRQDPGQGLRLIYYSQIVNDFQKGDIAEGYSVSREKKESFPLTVTSAQKNPTAFYLCASSIVPGGNEQFFGPGTRLTVL.